The 10 T cell receptor beta chains reported below all come from one sample, sequenced in a study of blood T cell repertoires in COVID-19. Data came from immunoSEQ multiplex PCR; TCRdb stores just in-frame clones and leaves some out. The sample has over 200,000 clones, 80% to 85% seen once. Sequencing was performed on peripheral blood. These receptors all stem from a human donor in a cohort sampled during active COVID-19.

This chain joins TRBV7-6 and TRBJ2-7; 10 bases line up with TRBD2. V dropped 3 bases and J dropped 0; count of bases not matched to a gene: 5. Germline CDR1 is SGHVS and CDR2 is FNYEAQ. The CDR3 spans 16 residues. The CDR3 protein is CASSFRTSGLSYEQYF. The CDR3 DNA is TGTGCCAGCAGCTTCAGGACTAGCGGCCTCTCCTACGAGCAGTACTTC. Based on the CDR3 plus reference TRBV7-6 and TRBJ2-7, the full variable domain is GAGVSQSPRYKVTKRGQDVALRCDPISGHVSLYWYRQALGQGPEFLTYFNYEAQQDKSGLPNDRFSAERPEGSISTLTIQRTEQRDSAMYRCASSFRTSGLSYEQYFGPGTRLTVT.

This clone was found a few times. The V gene is TRBV18, the J gene TRBJ2-7, with TRBD1 as a possible D gene (6 bases). Germline assignment: CDR1 KGHSH and CDR2 LQKENI. This CDR3 contains 15 residues. V gave up 3 bases and J gave up 0 bases, with 12 bases separating them. CDR3 DNA sequence: TGTGCCAGCTCACCTATAACAGGGAGCTCCTACGAGCAGTACTTC. It encodes CASSPITGSSYEQYF.

There are a few counts of this clone. V usage is TRBV6-6 and J usage is TRBJ1-2; D is unresolved. This CDR3 region has 16 residues. Germline assignment: CDR1 MNHNY and CDR2 SVGAGI (reference sequence). Trimming removed 2 bases from V and 5 bases from J, with 18 bases in between. The CDR3, as DNA: TGTGCCAGCAGTTACGGGAGCCTCGGGAGAATTTATGGCTACACCTTC. This sequence encodes CASSYGSLGRIYGYTF.

The V gene is TRBV7-9, the J gene TRBJ2-7; D perhaps matches TRBD1 (6 bases). V lost 1 base and J lost 3, with 13 bases in between. This CDR3 has 15 amino acids. CDR1 is SEHNR and CDR2 is FQNEAQ in the germline V gene (reference sequence). CDR3 DNA sequence: TGTGCCAGCAGCTTAGAAGGGGGTCTCCTCTACGAGCAGTACTTC. Amino acids: CASSLEGGLLYEQYF. Drawing the rest from reference TRBV7-9 and TRBJ2-7, the complete variable domain is DTGVSQNPRHKITKRGQNVTFRCDPISEHNRLYWYRQTLGQGPEFLTYFQNEAQLEKSRLLSDRFSAERPKGSFSTLEIQRTEQGDSAMYLCASSLEGGLLYEQYFGPGTRLTVT.

The rearrangement links TRBV18 to TRBJ1-6; TRBD1 is a possible D gene (6 bases). CDR1 KGHSH and CDR2 LQKENI come from the germline V gene. This CDR3 region has 17 residues. Trimming left V 4 bases short and J 0 bases short, with 13 bases between. Here the CDR3 DNA reads TGTGCCAGCTCACATCAGGACAGAAGCTCCTATAATTCACCCCTCCACTTT. This translates into CASSHQDRSSYNSPLHF.

The rearrangement joins TRBV29-1 to TRBJ2-7, with 11 bases matching TRBD1. Germline trimming cut 7 bases from V and 4 bases from J; bases unmatched to any gene: 9. The V gene's germline CDR1 is SQVTM and CDR2 ANQGSEA. The CDR3 is 14 amino acids. As DNA, the CDR3 is TGCAGCGCAGTTAGGACAGGGGGCTTATACGAGCAGTACTTC. Its protein is CSAVRTGGLYEQYF.

This sequence joins TRBV11-1 and TRBJ2-3, with 9 nucleotides matching TRBD2. Trimming at V came to 6 bases and at J to 2 bases, leaving 9 bases not matched to a gene. Germline lookup yields CDR1 SGHAT and CDR2 FQDESV (reference sequence). The length of the CDR3 is 16 residues. The CDR3 region is CASSRQSGRITDTQYF. For the CDR3, the DNA is TGTGCCAGCAGTCGTCAGAGCGGGAGGATCACAGATACGCAGTATTTT.

The V call is TRBV19, the J call TRBJ1-1, with a weak D call TRBD1 (6 bases). The germline V and J ends were trimmed by 6 bases and 0 bases, with 8 bases remaining between them. The CDR3 has 13 amino acids. Germline CDR1 LNHDA, CDR2 SQIVND (reference sequence). The CDR3 nucleotides read TGTGCCAGTAGACAGGGCGTGAACACTGAAGCTTTCTTT. Translated: CASRQGVNTEAFF.

The chain links TRBV4-2 to TRBJ2-7, with 9 bases identical to TRBD2. The CDR3 is 16 residues long. The J segment lost 2 bases and the V segment lost 0 bases, leaving 5 bases of the junction unmatched. Germline V lookup: CDR1 LGHNA, CDR2 YNFKEQ. CDR3 protein: CASSQDASGITYEQYF. CDR3 DNA sequence: TGTGCCAGCAGCCAAGATGCTAGCGGGATTACCTACGAGCAGTACTTC.

The chain couples TRBV5-5 to TRBJ2-7; 7 bases are shared with TRBD1. The CDR3 contains 16 residues. Germline CDR1 and CDR2: SGHKS and YYEKEE (reference sequence). V dropped 4 bases and J dropped 0; count of bases not matched to a gene: 10. The CDR3 loop is CASSDSTGAPSYEQYF. The CDR3 coding sequence is TGTGCCAGCAGCGACTCAACAGGGGCCCCCTCCTACGAGCAGTACTTC.